Presented here are 26 T cell receptor beta chains from one specimen sequenced in a study of cytomegalovirus exposure and HLA in healthy donors. 13 Jbeta primers and 60 Vbeta primers were used for the PCR. Sequencing used immunoSEQ multiplex PCR; TCRdb keeps in-frame clones, though not all of them. There are tens of thousands of clones in the sample; about four fifths occur only once, and 3% to 3.5% lies in the top ten. The sequenced sample consisted of PBMCs. Receptors originate from a woman between 40 and 50 years old in good health and CMV-seronegative.

The chain joins TRBV7-8 to TRBJ1-4, with TRBD1 identical over 7 bases. The CDR3 totals 16 residues. J gave up 8 bases and V 5 bases, and 14 bases lay outside the gene matches. The V gene's germline CDR1 is SGHVS and CDR2 FQNEAQ. The CDR3 coding sequence is TGTGCCAGCAGCAAAGGGGGCCGATCCTCCTTGGAAAAACTGTTTTTT. Amino acids: CASSKGGRSSLEKLFF.

This chain links TRBV28 with TRBJ1-2; no clear D gene. The CDR3 totals 13 residues. Germline lookup yields CDR1 MDHEN and CDR2 SYDVKM. Trimming removed 7 bases from V and 3 bases from J, with 12 bases in between. CDR3 sequence: CASIKTGYYGYTF. DNA for the CDR3: TGTGCCAGCATTAAGACGGGTTACTATGGCTACACCTTC.

J is TRBJ1-2 and V is TRBV27, with a possible D match to TRBD1 (5 bases). CDR1 is MNHEY, CDR2 SMNVEV, per germline (reference sequence). CDR3 length: 16 amino acids. Trimming took off 3 bases at V and 6 bases at J, with 20 bases between the two ends. The CDR3 DNA reads as TGTGCCAGCAGTTTTGGTCCCGGGACTGACGAAGATGGCTACACCTTC. Its protein is CASSFGPGTDEDGYTF.

This clone was seen more than once but under ten times. V is TRBV6-5 and J is TRBJ1-4, with D possibly matching TRBD1 (5 bases). V was pared by 4 bases and J by 8 bases, with 17 bases between. This CDR3 region has 15 residues. The V gene's germline CDR1 is MNHEY and CDR2 SVGAGI. CDR3 nucleotides: TGTGCCAGCAGTTCAACAGGAGGGTCAAAGGAAAAACTGTTTTTT. The encoded protein is CASSSTGGSKEKLFF.

The V and J genes are TRBV15 and TRBJ2-7, with 14 positions matching TRBD2. After removal of 7 bases from V and 4 bases from J, the junction contained 6 bases not matched to a gene. The CDR3 loop spans 15 amino acids. Germline assignment: CDR1 LNHNV and CDR2 YYDKDF (reference sequence). The chain's CDR3 is CATTGTSGRGYEQYF. The CDR3 coding sequence is TGTGCCACCACCGGGACTAGCGGGAGAGGTTACGAGCAGTACTTC.

The chain couples TRBV5-4 to TRBJ2-1, with D perhaps matching TRBD1 (5 bases). Trimming stripped 0 bases from V and 10 bases from J, with 8 bases between. CDR3 length: 12 amino acids. CDR1 is SGHNT and CDR2 is YYREEE in the germline V gene (reference sequence). The CDR3 sequence is CASSLASGEQFF. In nucleotides, the CDR3 is TGTGCCAGCAGCTTGGCGTCAGGGGAGCAGTTCTTC.

This clone was seen only a few times. The CDR3 region has the DNA TGTGCCAGTAGTATAGGGGGCCTAGAGCTGTTTTTT. Translation: CASSIGGLELFF. The V and J genes are TRBV19 and TRBJ2-2, with a weak D call TRBD1 (5 bases). The CDR3 totals 12 residues. From germline, CDR1 is LNHDA and CDR2 SQIVND (reference sequence). The ends were cut back, 1 base at V and 11 bases at J, with 8 bases in the middle.

The rearrangement uses TRBV7-9 and TRBJ2-7, with 7 bases aligning to TRBD2. The CDR3 extends over 17 amino acids. In germline, CDR1 is SEHNR, CDR2 FQNEAQ (reference sequence). V lost 1 base to trimming and J lost 2 bases; unmatched junction nucleotides: 11. CDR3 DNA sequence: TGTGCCAGCAGCTTAGGGGCTAGCGGATTTGCCCCCTACGAGCAGTACTTC. This gives the protein CASSLGASGFAPYEQYF.

In DNA form, the CDR3 reads TGCGCCAGCAGCGCAGACAGGTTGAACACTGAAGCTTTCTTT. As protein: CASSADRLNTEAFF. V gene TRBV5-1 combines with J gene TRBJ1-1, with D possibly being TRBD1 (6 bases). Trimming took 4 bases from V and 0 from J, leaving 10 bases between them. Germline V gene lookup returns CDR1 SGHRS and CDR2 YFSETQ. The CDR3 totals 14 residues.

The gene calls are TRBV19 and TRBJ2-3; D is possibly TRBD1 (5 bases). Trimming pared 11 bases from V and 0 bases from J, leaving 15 bases between. The CDR3 runs 14 residues. CDR1 is LNHDA and CDR2 is SQIVND in the germline V gene (reference sequence). CDR3 coding DNA: TGTGCCTCCAACAAGGGGTACAGCACAGATACGCAGTATTTT. Protein sequence: CASNKGYSTDTQYF.

This chain's CDR3 is CASSLQGNTDTQYF. The CDR3 bases are TGTGCCAGCAGCTTGCAGGGGAACACAGATACGCAGTATTTT. The rearrangement joins TRBV5-4 to TRBJ2-3; D is possibly TRBD1 (6 bases). The germline CDR1 and CDR2 sequences are SGHNT and YYREEE (reference sequence). The V gene lost 1 base and the J gene lost 2 bases, with 8 bases spanning the gap. There are 14 residues in the CDR3. Filled out from reference TRBV5-4 and TRBJ2-3, the complete variable domain reads ETGVTQSPTHLIKTRGQQVTLRCSSQSGHNTVSWYQQALGQGPQFIFQYYREEENGRGNFPPRFSGLQFPNYSSELNVNALELDDSALYLCASSLQGNTDTQYFGPGTRLTVL.

In this sample, this clone turned up a few times. The chain has TRBV6-6 and TRBJ1-5, with D unclear. CDR3 length equals 14 residues. V lost 2 bases and J 4 bases, leaving 9 bases between the germline ends. Germline V gives CDR1 MNHNY, CDR2 SVGAGI (reference sequence). The CDR3 loop is CASSYARGNQPQHF. The CDR3, as DNA: TGTGCCAGCAGTTACGCGCGGGGTAATCAGCCCCAGCATTTT.

This clone was detected a few times. This chain connects TRBV4-3 to TRBJ1-1, with D possibly matching TRBD1 (5 bases). The CDR3 has 13 residues. From germline, CDR1 is LGHNA and CDR2 YSLEER. The V gene lost 2 bases and the J gene lost 3 bases, with 7 bases spanning the gap. The CDR3, as DNA: TGCGCCAGCAGCCAACTCAGGGACACTGAAGCTTTCTTT. Translated, it gives CASSQLRDTEAFF.

This chain uses TRBV29-1 with TRBJ2-7; TRBD1 is a possible D gene (6 bases). V was cut by 6 bases and J by 2 bases, with 11 bases left in between. The CDR3 is made up of 12 amino acids. In germline, CDR1 is SQVTM, CDR2 ANQGSEA. The CDR3 is CSVSTGPYEQYF. In DNA form, the CDR3 reads TGCAGCGTCTCGACAGGACCCTACGAGCAGTACTTC.

The V call is TRBV19, the J call TRBJ2-6; the match to TRBD1 covers 7 bases. Germline trimming cut 0 bases from V and 2 bases from J; bases unmatched to any gene: 13. This CDR3 contains 20 residues. Looked up from germline, CDR1 is LNHDA and CDR2 is SQIVND (reference sequence). The CDR3 coding sequence is TGTGCCAGTAGTATAGATTTACCGCGGCCCACAGGGGCTGGGGCCAACGTCCTGACTTTC. Its translation: CASSIDLPRPTGAGANVLTF. Full variable domain (rest looked up from reference TRBV19 and TRBJ2-6): DGGITQSPKYLFRKEGQNVTLSCEQNLNHDAMYWYRQDPGQGLRLIYYSQIVNDFQKGDIAEGYSVSREKKESFPLTVTSAQKNPTAFYLCASSIDLPRPTGAGANVLTFGAGSRLTVL.

The rearrangement uses TRBV29-1 and TRBJ2-1, with TRBD2 identical over 8 bases. The CDR3 loop spans 12 amino acids. The germline gives CDR1 SQVTM, CDR2 ANQGSEA. After removal of 5 bases from V and 10 bases from J, the junction contained 7 bases not matched to a gene. This CDR3 reads CSVTPSGREQFF. CDR3 DNA sequence: TGCAGCGTTACCCCTAGCGGGCGAGAGCAGTTCTTC.

The V call is TRBV29-1, the J call TRBJ1-2; 7 bases align to TRBD1. J was trimmed by 6 bases and V by 3 bases; bases with no gene match: 4. The CDR3 consists of 12 residues. Germline loops: CDR1 SQVTM, CDR2 ANQGSEA. The CDR3 DNA reads TGCAGCGTTGACAAGGGGGCAGATGGCTACACCTTC. It yields the protein CSVDKGADGYTF.

This rearrangement joins TRBV10-1 to TRBJ2-1, with 9 nucleotides matching TRBD2. The V gene end was trimmed by 4 bases and the J gene end by 4 bases; junction bases not matched to a gene: 8. This CDR3 contains 16 residues. In germline, CDR1 is WNHNN, CDR2 SYGVQD (reference sequence). The CDR3 region has the DNA TGCGCCAGCAGTGTTTCTGGGACTAGCAATTACAATGAGCAGTTCTTC. Encoded protein: CASSVSGTSNYNEQFF.

This clone was observed a handful of times. CDR3 in amino acids: CASSYSQGYEQYF. The DNA for the CDR3 is TGTGCCAGCAGTTATTCCCAGGGGTACGAGCAGTACTTC. V is TRBV6-6 and J is TRBJ2-7; TRBD1 might be the D (6 bases). Germline V gives CDR1 MNHNY, CDR2 SVGAGI (reference sequence). The CDR3 contains 13 residues. V lost 3 bases to trimming and J lost 4 bases, with 10 bases between them.

This clone was picked up one time. The chain recombines TRBV4-2 with TRBJ2-7, with D possibly being TRBD2 (6 bases). CDR3 length: 15 amino acids. Trimming stripped 6 bases from V and 7 bases from J, with 22 bases between. Germline V gene sequence: CDR1 LGHNA, CDR2 YNFKEQ. CDR3 sequence reads: CASRGGSGLGGEQYF. The CDR3 nucleotides are TGTGCCAGCAGGGGGGGAAGCGGGCTTGGGGGGGAGCAGTACTTC.

The gene calls are TRBV10-3 and TRBJ2-5; TRBD2 is a possible D gene (6 bases). V gave up 3 bases and J gave up 3 bases, with 17 bases separating them. The CDR3 runs 16 residues. CDR1 and CDR2 (germline): ENHRY, SYGVKD. CDR3 residues: CAISDNGRELKETQYF. The CDR3 coding sequence is TGTGCCATCAGTGACAACGGCCGGGAGCTAAAAGAGACCCAGTACTTC.

This clone has just one count. The chain uses TRBV28 and TRBJ1-5, with D possibly being TRBD1 (6 bases). CDR1 and CDR2 from the germline V gene are MDHEN and SYDVKM. The CDR3 runs to 13 residues. Trimming pared 10 bases from V and 5 bases from J, leaving 15 bases between. CDR3 sequence reads: CATKGGVDQPQHF. The CDR3, as DNA: TGTGCCACCAAGGGGGGGGTGGATCAGCCCCAGCATTTT.

In DNA form, the CDR3 reads TGTGCCAGCACAGAGACTAGCGGTCAAGAGACCCAGTACTTC. It specifies CASTETSGQETQYF. V gene TRBV28 combines with J gene TRBJ2-5; 9 bases match TRBD2. V shed 7 bases and J 2 bases; nucleotides not matched to a gene: 5. CDR3 size: 14 residues. Germline CDR1 and CDR2: MDHEN and SYDVKM.

V is TRBV29-1 and J is TRBJ2-1; 9 bases are shared with TRBD2. CDR3 length equals 13 residues. In germline, CDR1 is SQVTM, CDR2 ANQGSEA. J gave up 0 bases and V 6 bases, and 0 bases lay outside the gene matches. The CDR3 loop reads CSVREGSYNEQFF. CDR3 nucleotides: TGCAGCGTGCGGGAGGGCTCCTACAATGAGCAGTTCTTC.

V gene TRBV5-4 combines with J gene TRBJ1-2; 9 nucleotides agree with TRBD1. V dropped 4 bases and J dropped 2; count of bases not matched to a gene: 3. The germline V gene has CDR1 SGHNT and CDR2 YYREEE (reference sequence). This CDR3 is built from 14 residues. The chain's CDR3 is CASSAGTGNYGYTF. DNA for the CDR3: TGTGCCAGCAGCGCCGGGACAGGGAACTATGGCTACACCTTC.

The rearrangement joins TRBV28 to TRBJ1-4, with 9 bases fitting TRBD1. CDR1 is MDHEN and CDR2 is SYDVKM in the germline V gene. The CDR3 has 15 residues. Germline trimming cut 6 bases from V and 4 bases from J; bases unmatched to any gene: 6. In nucleotides, the CDR3 is TGTGCCAGCAGGGGCGGGACAGGGTTTAATGAAAAACTGTTTTTT. Translating gives CASRGGTGFNEKLFF. Drawing the rest from reference TRBV28 and TRBJ1-4, the complete variable domain is DVKVTQSSRYLVKRTGEKVFLECVQDMDHENMFWYRQDPGLGLRLIYFSYDVKMKEKGDIPEGYSVSREKKERFSLILESASTNQTSMYLCASRGGTGFNEKLFFGSGTQLSVL.